These T cell receptor beta chains were read from a single sample in a study of blood T cell repertoires in COVID-19. Profiling relied on immunoSEQ multiplex PCR, and the TCRdb table lists in-frame clones only, not all of them. The top ten hold about 12% of the sample, which has 250,000 to 300,000 clones, 85% to 90% seen once. The source material was peripheral blood. The receptor set was obtained from a woman aged 25 to 39 with COVID-19, enrolled during active disease. Each CDR3 is given with its conserved first and last residue. The size entry is marked missing in some rows and otherwise reads once, few, many or a size class.

clone size | V gene | CDR3 protein
NA | TRBV29-1 | CAAGGGGELFF
once | TRBV2 | CASSILSHLAGGQIATDTQYF
few | TRBV4-1 | CASSQVLTGALSYEQYF
NA | TRBV30 | CAWTRGRPYEQYF
NA | TRBV9 | CASSDRGLGGYTF
NA | TRBV6-4 | CASSMSGNQPQHF
NA | TRBV24-1 | CATSDSETQYF
NA | TRBV5-1 | CASRQDSVNTEAFF
few | TRBV3-1/TRBV3-2 | CASSQGLAGAYNEQFF
NA | TRBV19 | CATGDRGLPSGANVLTF